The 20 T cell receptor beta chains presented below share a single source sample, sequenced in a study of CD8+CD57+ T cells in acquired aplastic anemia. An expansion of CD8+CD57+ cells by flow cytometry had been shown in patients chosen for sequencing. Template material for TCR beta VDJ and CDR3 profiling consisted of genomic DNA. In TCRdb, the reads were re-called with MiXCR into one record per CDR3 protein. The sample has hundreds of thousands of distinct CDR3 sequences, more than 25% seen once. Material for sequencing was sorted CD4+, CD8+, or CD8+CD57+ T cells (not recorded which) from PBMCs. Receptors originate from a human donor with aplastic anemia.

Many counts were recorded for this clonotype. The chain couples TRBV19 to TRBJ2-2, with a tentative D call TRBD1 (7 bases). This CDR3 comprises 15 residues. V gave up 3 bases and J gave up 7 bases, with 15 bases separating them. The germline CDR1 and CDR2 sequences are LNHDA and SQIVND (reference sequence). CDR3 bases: TGTGCCAGTAGTATCCGGCAGGGGGGCGGCGGGGAGCTGTTTTTT. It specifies CASSIRQGGGGELFF. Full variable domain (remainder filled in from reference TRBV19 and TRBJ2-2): DGGITQSPKYLFRKEGQNVTLSCEQNLNHDAMYWYRQDPGQGLRLIYYSQIVNDFQKGDIAEGYSVSREKKESFPLTVTSAQKNPTAFYLCASSIRQGGGGELFFGEGSRLTVL.

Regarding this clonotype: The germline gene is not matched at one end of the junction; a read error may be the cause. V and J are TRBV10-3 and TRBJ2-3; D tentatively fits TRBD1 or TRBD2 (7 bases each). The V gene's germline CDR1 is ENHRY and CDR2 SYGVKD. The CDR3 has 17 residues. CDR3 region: CASSYGSGTANTDTQYF. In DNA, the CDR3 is TGTGCCAGCAGTTACGGGAGCGGGACAGCGAACACAGATACGCAGTATTTT.

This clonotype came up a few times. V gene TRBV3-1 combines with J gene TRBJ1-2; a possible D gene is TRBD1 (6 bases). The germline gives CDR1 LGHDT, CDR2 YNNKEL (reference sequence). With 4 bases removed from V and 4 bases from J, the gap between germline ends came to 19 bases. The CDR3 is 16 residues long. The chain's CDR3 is CASSRSGGALGYGYTF. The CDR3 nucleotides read TGTGCCAGCAGCCGCTCCGGGGGGGCTCTCGGCTATGGCTACACCTTC.

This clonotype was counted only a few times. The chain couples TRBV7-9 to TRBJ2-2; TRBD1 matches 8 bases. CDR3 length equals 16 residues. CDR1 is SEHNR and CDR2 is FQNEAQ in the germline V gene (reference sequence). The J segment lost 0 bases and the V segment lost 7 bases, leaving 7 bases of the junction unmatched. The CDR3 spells CASNKIQGANTGELFF. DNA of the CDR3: TGTGCCAGCAATAAAATACAGGGGGCGAACACCGGGGAGCTGTTTTTT.

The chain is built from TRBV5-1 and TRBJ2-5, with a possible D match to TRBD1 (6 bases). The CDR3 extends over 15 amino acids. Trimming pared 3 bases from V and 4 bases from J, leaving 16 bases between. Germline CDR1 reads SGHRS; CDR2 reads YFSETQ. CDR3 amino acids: CASSSVRGVRETQYF. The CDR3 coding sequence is TGCGCCAGCAGCTCAGTCAGGGGAGTTCGAGAGACCCAGTACTTC.

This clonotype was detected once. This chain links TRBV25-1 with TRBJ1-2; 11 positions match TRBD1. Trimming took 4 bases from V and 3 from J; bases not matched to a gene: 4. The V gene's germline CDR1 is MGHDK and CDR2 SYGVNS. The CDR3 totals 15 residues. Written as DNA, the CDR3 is TGTGCCAGCAGTGGGGTGGGACAGGGGGACTATGGCTACACCTTC. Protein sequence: CASSGVGQGDYGYTF.

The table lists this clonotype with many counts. The chain's CDR3 is CASSLYSGTGLEETQYF. In DNA, the CDR3 is TGTGCCAGCAGCCTTTATTCCGGGACAGGTCTTGAAGAGACCCAGTACTTC. The chain joins TRBV9 to TRBJ2-5; TRBD1 aligns across 8 bases. From germline, CDR1 is SGDLS and CDR2 YYNGEE. V shed 4 bases and J 3 bases; nucleotides not matched to a gene: 14. The CDR3 has 17 residues.

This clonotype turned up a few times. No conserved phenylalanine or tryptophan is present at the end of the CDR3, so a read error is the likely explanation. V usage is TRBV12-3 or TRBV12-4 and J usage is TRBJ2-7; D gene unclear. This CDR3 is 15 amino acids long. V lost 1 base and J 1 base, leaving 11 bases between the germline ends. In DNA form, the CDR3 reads TGTGCCAGCAGTTTAGGGAGTGCTAGTTCCTACGAGCAGTACCTC. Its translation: CASSLGSASSYEQYL.

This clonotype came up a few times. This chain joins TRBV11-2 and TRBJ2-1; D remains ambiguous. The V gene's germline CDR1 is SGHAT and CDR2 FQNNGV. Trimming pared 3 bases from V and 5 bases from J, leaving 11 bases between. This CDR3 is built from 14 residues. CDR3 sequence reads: CASSLSPGDNEQFF. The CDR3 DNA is TGTGCCAGCAGCTTGTCGCCTGGGGACAATGAGCAGTTCTTC. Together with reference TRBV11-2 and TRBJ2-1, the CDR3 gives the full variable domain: EAGVAQSPRYKIIEKRQSVAFWCNPISGHATLYWYQQILGQGPKLLIQFQNNGVVDDSQLPKDRFSAERLKGVDSTLKIQPAKLEDSAVYLCASSLSPGDNEQFFGPGTRLTVL.

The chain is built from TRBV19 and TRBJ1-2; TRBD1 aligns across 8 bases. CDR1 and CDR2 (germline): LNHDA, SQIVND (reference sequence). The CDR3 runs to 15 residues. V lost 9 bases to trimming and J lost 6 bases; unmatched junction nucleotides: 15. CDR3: CASSRAVTGDHGYTF. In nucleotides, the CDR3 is TGTGCCAGCAGCCGAGCGGTGACAGGGGACCATGGCTACACCTTC.

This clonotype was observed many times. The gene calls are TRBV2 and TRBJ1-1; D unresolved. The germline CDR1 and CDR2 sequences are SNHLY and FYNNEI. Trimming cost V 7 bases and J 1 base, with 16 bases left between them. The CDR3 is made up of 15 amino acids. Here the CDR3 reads CASTLEHRGNTEAFF. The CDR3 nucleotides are TGTGCCAGCACCCTCGAACACCGGGGGAACACTGAAGCTTTCTTT. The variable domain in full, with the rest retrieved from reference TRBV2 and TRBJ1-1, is EPEVTQTPSHQVTQMGQEVILRCVPISNHLYFYWYRQILGQKVEFLVSFYNNEISEKSEIFDDQFSVERPDGSNFTLKIRSTKLEDSAMYFCASTLEHRGNTEAFFGQGTRLTVV.

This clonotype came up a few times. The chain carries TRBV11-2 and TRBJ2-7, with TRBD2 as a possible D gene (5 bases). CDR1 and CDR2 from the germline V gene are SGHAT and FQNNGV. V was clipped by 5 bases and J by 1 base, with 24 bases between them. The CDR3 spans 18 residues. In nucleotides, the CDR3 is TGTGCCAGCAGCCTTTGGAGGCGTGGAGAGGGATCTTCCTACGAGCAGTACTTC. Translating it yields CASSLWRRGEGSSYEQYF.

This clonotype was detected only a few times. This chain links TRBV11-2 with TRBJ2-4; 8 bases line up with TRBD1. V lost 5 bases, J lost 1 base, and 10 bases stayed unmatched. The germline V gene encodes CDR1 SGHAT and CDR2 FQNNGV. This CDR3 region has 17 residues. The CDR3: CASSLQTGVEAKNIQYF. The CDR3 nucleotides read TGTGCCAGCAGCCTACAGACAGGGGTTGAGGCCAAAAACATTCAGTACTTC.

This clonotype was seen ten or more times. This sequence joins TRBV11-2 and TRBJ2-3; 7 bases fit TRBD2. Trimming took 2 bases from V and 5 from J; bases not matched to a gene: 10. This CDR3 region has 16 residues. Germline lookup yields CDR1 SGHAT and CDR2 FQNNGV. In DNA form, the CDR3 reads TGTGCCAGCAGCTTACAGTTTGCGGGAGTGGGAGATACGCAGTATTTT. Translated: CASSLQFAGVGDTQYF.

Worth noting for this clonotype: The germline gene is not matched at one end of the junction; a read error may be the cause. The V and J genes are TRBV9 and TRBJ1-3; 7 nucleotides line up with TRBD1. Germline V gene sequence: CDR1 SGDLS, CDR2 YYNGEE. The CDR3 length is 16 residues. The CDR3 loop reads CASGVAVTGSRNTIYF. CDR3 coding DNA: TGTGCCAGCGGCGTAGCTGTGACAGGGAGCCGGAACACCATATATTTT.

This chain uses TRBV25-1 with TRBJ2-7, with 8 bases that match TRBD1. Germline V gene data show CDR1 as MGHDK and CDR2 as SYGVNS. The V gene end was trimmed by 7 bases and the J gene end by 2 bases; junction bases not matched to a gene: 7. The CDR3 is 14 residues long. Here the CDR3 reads CASISADRAYEQYF. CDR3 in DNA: TGTGCCAGCATTTCAGCGGACAGGGCCTACGAGCAGTACTTC.

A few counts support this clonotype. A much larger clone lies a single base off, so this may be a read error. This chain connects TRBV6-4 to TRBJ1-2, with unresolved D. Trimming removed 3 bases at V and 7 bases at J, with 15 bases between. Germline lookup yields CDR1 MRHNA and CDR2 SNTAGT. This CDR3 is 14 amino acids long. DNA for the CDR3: TGTGCCAGCAGTGAGTCAATGTTAGGCCGTGGCTACACCTTC. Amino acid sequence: CASSESMLGRGYTF.

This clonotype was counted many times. The CDR3 DNA follows: TGTGCCAGCAGCGACGGAACCTACGAGCAGTACTTC. Translating gives CASSDGTYEQYF. The V and J genes are TRBV9 and TRBJ2-7; no clear D gene. Germline V gives CDR1 SGDLS, CDR2 YYNGEE. The CDR3 has 12 residues. Trimming cost V 3 bases and J 2 bases, with 6 bases left between them.

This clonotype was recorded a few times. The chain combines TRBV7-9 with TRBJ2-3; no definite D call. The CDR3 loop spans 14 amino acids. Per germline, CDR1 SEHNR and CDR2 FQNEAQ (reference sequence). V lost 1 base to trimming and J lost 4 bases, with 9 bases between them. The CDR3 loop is CASSLVGVADTQYF. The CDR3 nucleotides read TGTGCCAGCAGCTTAGTTGGGGTAGCAGATACGCAGTATTTT.

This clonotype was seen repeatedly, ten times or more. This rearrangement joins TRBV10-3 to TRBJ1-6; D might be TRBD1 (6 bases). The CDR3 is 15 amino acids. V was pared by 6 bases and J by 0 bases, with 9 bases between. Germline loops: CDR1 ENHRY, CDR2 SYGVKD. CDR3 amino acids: CAIRQGSSYNSPLHF. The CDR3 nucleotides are TGTGCCATCAGACAGGGAAGCTCCTATAATTCACCCCTCCACTTT.